Detailed here is one T cell receptor (beta chain). The antigen remains unidentified. These data originate in a study of cytomegalovirus exposure and HLA in healthy donors. General observations from the study: Presence/absence results assume similar sequencing depth per donor, which may not hold. Within an earlier analysis, most TCR beta V segments proved productive either about 87% or about 30% of the time. The classifier reportedly diagnosed cytomegalovirus status with high specificity and sensitivity.

PCR used 60 Vbeta primers and 13 Jbeta primers. Assay used: immunoSEQ multiplex PCR; TCRdb lists only in-frame clones, some missing. The table shows 130,000 or so clones, with roughly 75% occurring only once. The CDR3 has 14 residues. V shed 8 bases and J shed 0 bases, with 13 bases lying between them. CDR1 is SNHLY, CDR2 FYNNEI, per germline. The material sequenced was PBMCs. This clonotype originated in a middle-aged man in good health and CMV-seronegative. The chain is built from TRBV2 and TRBJ1-2; the D gene is possibly TRBD1 (5 bases). In DNA, the CDR3 is TGTGCCAGCCAACCAGGGATGACTAACTATGGCTACACCTTC. Its protein product is CASQPGMTNYGYTF.